This T cell receptor (beta chain) was retrieved from a study of radiotherapy plus CTLA-4 blockade in lung cancer listed by TCRdb under 2018. Describing the broader study: Objective responses were observed in about a sixth of enrolled patients, and disease control was achieved in approximately 30%. Overall results and qualifications from the work: After treatment with radiotherapy and ipilimumab, TCR clones that originated in tumors expanded in peripheral blood. The strongest predictors of response were reported to be early dynamic shifts in blood T cell clones along with a rise in serum interferon-beta following radiation.

The receptor library was made with the immunoSEQ multiplex PCR assay. The table comes from immuneACCESS by way of TCRdb, which keeps in-frame sequences with V and J called. Part of the clones is missing from these tables; in studies checked, under half for an unresolved V gene and the rest for unknown reasons. The sample data list around 45,000 clones, and roughly two thirds of these were observed just once. The ten largest clones take up approximately 23% of the sample. On this clone itself: The specificity of this receptor is unknown. No much larger clonotype is one base removed from it; base qualities were not supplied.

The CDR3 runs 16 amino acids, cysteine and phenylalanine included. Only the CDR3 DNA stays, 48 bases, in frame from base 1. From V the trimming removes 11 bases and from J it removes 3 bases, while the gene matches leave 16 bases of the junction unaccounted for. CDR1 and CDR2 are read off the germline V gene (reference sequence) as SEHNR and FQNEAQ. Focal radiation therapy combined with CTLA-4 blockade (ipilimumab) was tested in patients with chemo-refractory metastatic non-small-cell lung cancer. The receptor comes from a human donor with non-small cell lung cancer who had a partial response to radiotherapy plus ipilimumab. The chain is encoded by TRBV7-9 joined to TRBJ2-3; 8 central nucleotides agree with TRBD1. Sample: peripheral blood, taken from a patient treated with radiotherapy plus ipilimumab. The CDR3 loop reads CAVGTGDRMGTDTQYF. The DNA sequence is as follows: TGTGCCGTGGGGACAGGCGATAGGATGGGGACAGATACGCAGTATTTT.